This passage covers 32 T cell receptor beta chains from one sample sequenced in a study of blood T cell repertoires in COVID-19. TCRdb's copy holds only in-frame clones and misses some; the assay was immunoSEQ multiplex PCR. This sample carries 150,000 to 250,000 clones, around 75% of them seen once, and the ten largest clones take almost 6%. The sequenced sample consisted of peripheral blood. These receptors originate from a woman aged 40-49 years with COVID-19, enrolled during active disease.

The gene calls are TRBV3-1 (or the pseudogene TRBV3-2) and TRBJ2-1, with TRBD1 matching over 9 bases. The CDR3 runs to 17 residues. Germline assignment: CDR1 LGHDT and CDR2 YNNKEL (reference sequence). V shed 1 base and J 4 bases; nucleotides not matched to a gene: 8. CDR3 coding DNA: TGTGCCAGCAGCCAAGGTCTGGGACAGGGAAATTACAATGAGCAGTTCTTC. This translates into CASSQGLGQGNYNEQFF.

The rearrangement uses TRBV30 and TRBJ2-2; D not resolved. CDR1 and CDR2 (germline): GTSNPN, SVGIG (reference sequence). Trimming took off 4 bases at V and 5 bases at J, with 11 bases between the two ends. The length of the CDR3 is 13 residues. CDR3: CAWKEQLTGELFF. The CDR3 bases are TGTGCCTGGAAGGAGCAGCTGACCGGGGAGCTGTTTTTT.

The CDR3 nucleotides read TGTGCCAGCAGGTCAGGGGATAGAGACACCATATATTTT. This translates into CASRSGDRDTIYF. The rearrangement links TRBV6-5 to TRBJ1-3; maybe TRBD1 (6 bases). Germline V gives CDR1 MNHEY, CDR2 SVGAGI. The CDR3 is 13 residues long. Trimming cost V 6 bases and J 8 bases, with 14 bases left between them.

This chain joins TRBV7-9 and TRBJ2-2; TRBD2 might be the D (6 bases). Per germline, CDR1 SEHNR and CDR2 FQNEAQ (reference sequence). This CDR3 region has 15 residues. With 5 bases removed from V and 0 bases from J, the gap between germline ends came to 10 bases. The CDR3, as DNA: TGTGCCAGCAGCCCGCCGGGGGCGAACACCGGGGAGCTGTTTTTT. Its translation is CASSPPGANTGELFF.

The genes are TRBV6-2 or TRBV6-3 and TRBJ1-2; 8 bases match TRBD1. CDR3 length: 18 amino acids. Trimming took 4 bases from V and 3 from J; bases not matched to a gene: 16. Looked up from germline, CDR1 is MNHEY and CDR2 is SVGEGT. The chain's CDR3 is CASSFSIGQGSWDYGYTF. The CDR3 DNA sequence: TGTGCCAGCAGTTTCTCGATTGGACAGGGAAGTTGGGACTATGGCTACACCTTC.

This sequence joins TRBV10-1 and TRBJ2-7, with 7 bases aligning to TRBD2. CDR1 and CDR2 (germline): WNHNN, SYGVQD (reference sequence). V dropped 0 bases and J dropped 4; count of bases not matched to a gene: 3. This CDR3 is 14 amino acids long. The CDR3 loop reads CASSESTSEYEQYF. CDR3 sequence (DNA): TGCGCCAGCAGTGAGTCAACTAGCGAGTACGAGCAGTACTTC.

J is TRBJ2-7 and V is TRBV21-1; the table's D gene call, TRBD1, was not cross checked with the DNA. TRBV21-1 is a recognized pseudogene. This CDR3 has 11 residues. In nucleotides, the CDR3 is TGTGCCAGCAGCAAGCAGTGCGAGCAGTACTTC. Translating it yields CASSKQCEQYF.

CDR3 protein: CARSFTAHWTSNTGELFF. The CDR3 region has the DNA TGTGCCAGAAGCTTTACAGCCCATTGGACTAGCAACACCGGGGAGCTGTTTTTT. This rearrangement joins TRBV5-3 to TRBJ2-2; 8 bases are shared with TRBD2. TRBV5-3 is identified as an open reading frame with a role that is uncertain. The V and J ends lost 2 bases and 2 bases, in that order; junction bases with no gene match: 11. CDR3 length: 18 amino acids.

This clone was recorded a few times. CDR3 protein: CASSALQVTGELFF. CDR3 sequence (DNA): TGTGCCAGCAGCGCCCTACAGGTCACCGGGGAGCTGTTTTTT. The rearrangement joins TRBV9 to TRBJ2-2, with D maybe TRBD1 (5 bases). Trimming pared 3 bases from V and 4 bases from J, leaving 10 bases between. Germline-derived CDR1 and CDR2 are SGDLS and YYNGEE. CDR3 size: 14 residues.

The rearrangement joins TRBV3-1 (or the pseudogene TRBV3-2) to TRBJ2-2; possible D gene TRBD1, 5 bases. From germline, CDR1 is LGHDT and CDR2 YNNKEL (reference sequence). Trimming took 3 bases from V and 4 from J, leaving 9 bases between them. This CDR3 region has 14 residues. The CDR3 DNA reads TGTGCCAGCAGCCAGGTGCAGGGCACCGGGGAGCTGTTTTTT. This encodes CASSQVQGTGELFF.

This chain links TRBV9 with TRBJ2-3; TRBD1 matches 9 bases. Trimming removed 0 bases from V and 5 bases from J; junction bases left unmatched: 7. Per germline, CDR1 SGDLS and CDR2 YYNGEE. This CDR3 is built from 16 residues. The CDR3 DNA reads TGTGCCAGCAGCGTAGTAACAGGGGGCTGGGTAGATACGCAGTATTTT. Translation: CASSVVTGGWVDTQYF.

The chain links TRBV18 to TRBJ1-2; D is ambiguous. The CDR3 spans 13 residues. CDR1 and CDR2 from the germline V gene are KGHSH and LQKENI. Trimming took off 5 bases at V and 4 bases at J, with 11 bases between the two ends. The CDR3 region is CASSEHPGYGYTF. CDR3 nucleotides: TGTGCCAGCTCAGAGCACCCGGGCTATGGCTACACCTTC.

This clone was counted only a few times. V is TRBV6-4 and J is TRBJ2-7; possibly TRBD2 for D (6 bases). Deletions cut 7 bases from V and 2 bases from J, with 12 bases between. Germline V gene lookup returns CDR1 MRHNA and CDR2 SNTAGT. This CDR3 region has 13 residues. The CDR3 loop reads CASKLADPYEQYF. In DNA, the CDR3 is TGTGCCAGCAAGTTAGCGGATCCCTACGAGCAGTACTTC.

This chain's CDR3 is CASSFRGQETQYF. Written as DNA, the CDR3 is TGTGCCAGCAGCTTCCGGGGTCAAGAGACCCAGTACTTC. The rearrangement links TRBV9 to TRBJ2-5, with D possibly TRBD2 on 5 matching bases. Trimming took 4 bases from V and 2 from J, leaving 9 bases between them. The CDR3 spans 13 residues. In germline, CDR1 is SGDLS, CDR2 YYNGEE.

V gene TRBV7-2 combines with J gene TRBJ2-3; 8 bases agree with TRBD2. The germline V gene encodes CDR1 SGHTA and CDR2 FQGNSA. After removal of 6 bases from V and 6 bases from J, the junction contained 8 bases not matched to a gene. This CDR3 region has 14 residues. This CDR3 is CASRDRPSGDTQYF. CDR3 coding DNA: TGTGCCAGCAGGGATAGACCTAGCGGGGATACGCAGTATTTT.

The chain is built from TRBV7-2 and TRBJ1-2, with TRBD1 as a possible D gene (5 bases). Germline V gene data show CDR1 as SGHTA and CDR2 as FQGNSA. The length of the CDR3 is 15 residues. With 6 bases removed from V and 8 bases from J, the gap between germline ends came to 22 bases. The CDR3 nucleotides read TGTGCCAGCAGTTCCTACCAGGTTGACAGTCAGGGCTACACCTTC. It codes for CASSSYQVDSQGYTF.

V gene TRBV7-2 combines with J gene TRBJ1-2; weak D call: TRBD1 (6 bases). The CDR3 is 16 residues long. Germline CDR1 reads SGHTA; CDR2 reads FQGNSA. Trimming took off 5 bases at V and 7 bases at J, with 23 bases between the two ends. The CDR3 bases are TGTGCCAGCAGCCTTCTCACCACCTCCGGGGGGGCTGGCTACACCTTC. Translation: CASSLLTTSGGAGYTF.

The gene calls are TRBV4-1 and TRBJ2-7, with 7 bases that match TRBD2. This CDR3 is 15 amino acids long. CDR1 and CDR2 (germline): MGHRA, YSYEKL. Trimming cost V 4 bases and J 2 bases; bases outside gene matches: 8. The CDR3 nucleotides are TGCGCCAGCAGCCCTCAAGCGGGATTACCCTACGAGCAGTACTTC. This codes for CASSPQAGLPYEQYF.

The V gene is TRBV6-5, the J gene TRBJ1-2; the D is unclear. Germline CDR1 and CDR2: MNHEY and SVGAGI. The V end lost 8 bases, the J end lost 2 bases, and 6 bases lay between the germline ends. The CDR3 spans 11 residues. The CDR3 protein is CASEGNYGYTF. The CDR3 DNA is TGTGCCAGCGAGGGAAACTATGGCTACACCTTC.

This clone was counted ten times or more. The V and J genes are TRBV27 and TRBJ1-2; 7 bases fit TRBD1. The CDR3 contains 15 residues. Germline V CDR1 and CDR2: MNHEY, SMNVEV (reference sequence). Trimming at V came to 5 bases and at J to 8 bases, leaving 14 bases not matched to a gene. CDR3 amino acids: CASSPWTGKGDGYTF. CDR3 nucleotide sequence: TGTGCCAGCAGTCCTTGGACAGGTAAAGGAGACGGCTACACCTTC.

This clone was counted a few times. This chain uses TRBV7-8 with TRBJ1-5; TRBD1 might be the D (5 bases). The CDR3 is made up of 15 amino acids. Between the trimmed V and J ends, which lost 2 bases and 6 bases, there was a span of 14 bases. Germline CDR1 is SGHVS and CDR2 is FQNEAQ. CDR3 in amino acids: CASSLLSQGGQPQHF. The CDR3 nucleotides are TGTGCCAGCAGCTTATTGAGCCAGGGCGGTCAGCCCCAGCATTTT. The complete variable domain, with remaining parts taken from reference TRBV7-8 and TRBJ1-5, reads GAGVSQSPRYKVAKRGQDVALRCDPISGHVSLFWYQQALGQGPEFLTYFQNEAQLDKSGLPSDRFFAERPEGSVSTLKIQRTQQEDSAVYLCASSLLSQGGQPQHFGDGTRLSIL.

The genes are TRBV5-4 and TRBJ2-5, with 8 bases aligning to TRBD2. The CDR3 is 13 amino acids. With V trimmed by 4 bases and J by 5 bases, 4 bases remained unmatched. Germline-derived CDR1 and CDR2 are SGHNT and YYREEE (reference sequence). CDR3 region: CASSPGRGETQYF. The CDR3 bases are TGTGCCAGCAGCCCCGGGAGGGGGGAGACCCAGTACTTC.

This clone was detected only a few times. The chain is built from TRBV2 and TRBJ1-6, with D maybe TRBD1 (5 bases). The CDR3 has 12 residues. Germline V lookup: CDR1 SNHLY, CDR2 FYNNEI. Trimming pared 10 bases from V and 10 bases from J, leaving 14 bases between. CDR3 nucleotides: TGTGCCAAGACAGCGCCGAACTCACCCCTCCACTTT. Translating it yields CAKTAPNSPLHF. Variable domain in full (rest from reference TRBV2 and TRBJ1-6): EPEVTQTPSHQVTQMGQEVILRCVPISNHLYFYWYRQILGQKVEFLVSFYNNEISEKSEIFDDQFSVERPDGSNFTLKIRSTKLEDSAMYFCAKTAPNSPLHFGNGTRLTVT.

The V gene is TRBV5-1, the J gene TRBJ1-4; D gene ambiguous. The CDR3 sequence is 15 residues long. V gave up 0 bases and J gave up 8 bases, with 14 bases separating them. The germline V gene has CDR1 SGHRS and CDR2 YFSETQ. For the CDR3, the DNA is TGCGCCAGCAGCTTGGGGGCCGCCGGGAGGGAAAAACTGTTTTTT. This encodes CASSLGAAGREKLFF.

The chain carries TRBV7-9 and TRBJ1-1, with TRBD1 matching over 8 bases. CDR3 length equals 15 residues. Trimming cost V 7 bases and J 2 bases; bases outside gene matches: 9. CDR1 SEHNR and CDR2 FQNEAQ come from the germline V gene (reference sequence). CDR3 in DNA: TGTGCCAGCAAACAAGGACAGGGCTTCAACACTGAAGCTTTCTTT. Translating gives CASKQGQGFNTEAFF.

The gene calls are TRBV19 and TRBJ1-2, with D possibly TRBD1 on 6 matching bases. CDR1 and CDR2 from the germline V gene are LNHDA and SQIVND (reference sequence). The CDR3 totals 14 residues. V was pared by 3 bases and J by 2 bases, with 10 bases between. CDR3 protein: CASSMAGTNYGYTF. In nucleotides, the CDR3 is TGTGCCAGTAGTATGGCAGGGACAAACTATGGCTACACCTTC.

The chain links TRBV10-3 to TRBJ2-7; a possible D gene is TRBD1 (6 bases). The germline V gene has CDR1 ENHRY and CDR2 SYGVKD. Trimming removed 4 bases at V and 1 base at J, with 8 bases between. The CDR3 totals 13 residues. CDR3 amino acids: CAISGTGSYEQYF. CDR3 in DNA: TGTGCCATCAGTGGCACAGGGTCCTACGAGCAGTACTTC.

The V and J genes are TRBV6-1 and TRBJ2-7, with a tentative D call TRBD1 (6 bases). The CDR3 covers 15 residues. Trimming shortened V by 1 base and J by 2 bases, and 12 bases separated the two germline ends. Germline V lookup: CDR1 MNHNS, CDR2 SASEGT. The CDR3 protein is CASSEVTGTPYEQYF. The CDR3 nucleotides are TGTGCCAGCAGTGAAGTAACAGGGACCCCCTACGAGCAGTACTTC.

The rearrangement uses TRBV7-3 and TRBJ1-1; D is possibly TRBD1 (5 bases). Germline loops: CDR1 SGHTA, CDR2 FQGTGA. V lost 3 bases, J lost 7 bases, and 12 bases lay in between. The CDR3 spans 13 residues. The CDR3: CASSFDQGGEAFF. The DNA for the CDR3 is TGTGCCAGCAGCTTCGACCAGGGAGGTGAAGCTTTCTTT.

The rearrangement joins TRBV3-1 (or the pseudogene TRBV3-2) to TRBJ2-1; D unresolved. V lost 0 bases to trimming and J lost 6 bases, with 9 bases between them. CDR3 length: 14 residues. The germline CDR1 and CDR2 sequences are LGHDT and YNNKEL (reference sequence). CDR3 loop: CASSQDVRINEQFF. CDR3 in DNA: TGTGCCAGCAGCCAAGATGTGAGGATCAATGAGCAGTTCTTC.

Only one count was recorded for this clone. This chain links TRBV9 with TRBJ2-2; 9 bases are a match to TRBD2. This CDR3 contains 15 residues. Germline CDR1 and CDR2: SGDLS and YYNGEE. The ends lost 2 bases at V and 6 bases at J; junction bases unmatched: 5. CDR3 sequence reads: CASSVGGGVAGELFF. The CDR3 DNA reads as TGTGCCAGCAGCGTCGGCGGGGGGGTCGCCGGGGAGCTGTTTTTT. Looking up the rest from reference TRBV9 and TRBJ2-2 gives the full variable domain: DSGVTQTPKHLITATGQRVTLRCSPRSGDLSVYWYQQSLDQGLQFLIQYYNGEERAKGNILERFSAQQFPDLHSELNLSSLELGDSALYFCASSVGGGVAGELFFGEGSRLTVL.

V gene TRBV3-1 (or the pseudogene TRBV3-2) combines with J gene TRBJ2-1, with D perhaps TRBD1 (5 bases). The CDR3 has 14 amino acids. The germline CDR1 and CDR2 sequences are LGHDT and YNNKEL (reference sequence). V lost 2 bases to trimming and J lost 5 bases, with 10 bases between them. The CDR3 DNA follows: TGTGCCAGCAGCCAACTACGACAGCACAATGAGCAGTTCTTC. Amino acids: CASSQLRQHNEQFF.